A single sample gave rise to the 27 T cell receptor beta chains below, sequenced in a study of blood T cell repertoires in COVID-19. The table came from immunoSEQ multiplex PCR; TCRdb's copy has only in-frame clones and leaves some out. In the table there are about 97,000 clones, around 84% of which are singletons. Sequenced: peripheral blood. Receptor source: a woman in her 70s with active or convalescent COVID-19.

J is TRBJ2-3 and V is TRBV5-6; 10 nucleotides line up with TRBD2. V was clipped by 2 bases and J by 6 bases; unmatched bases: 6. The CDR3 is 15 amino acids. Germline values: CDR1 SGHDT, CDR2 YYEEEE. As DNA, the CDR3 is TGTGCCAGCAGCTTCCAAAGCGGGGGGGAGGATACGCAGTATTTT. Translating it yields CASSFQSGGEDTQYF.

The chain has TRBV10-2 and TRBJ2-1; 14 nucleotides line up with TRBD2. The CDR3 consists of 17 residues. The germline V gene encodes CDR1 WSHSY and CDR2 SAAADI. After removal of 4 bases from V and 4 bases from J, the junction contained 6 bases not matched to a gene. The CDR3 bases are TGCGCCAGCAGTGGGTTCGGGACTAGCGGGAGTTACAATGAGCAGTTCTTC. Protein product: CASSGFGTSGSYNEQFF.

The rearrangement uses TRBV19 and TRBJ1-5, with 7 nucleotides matching TRBD1. The ends lost 2 bases at V and 7 bases at J; junction bases unmatched: 11. The CDR3 is 16 amino acids. From germline, CDR1 is LNHDA and CDR2 SQIVND (reference sequence). DNA of the CDR3: TGTGCCAGTAGTATATCGGACAGGTTCCTCGGGCAGCCCCAGCATTTT. It yields the protein CASSISDRFLGQPQHF.

The chain has TRBV6-5 and TRBJ1-2; 9 nucleotides agree with TRBD1. CDR3 length: 14 amino acids. Germline loops: CDR1 MNHEY, CDR2 SVGAGI. V lost 2 bases, J lost 5 bases, and 3 bases stayed unmatched. The CDR3 DNA reads as TGTGCCAGCAGTTACCGGGACAGGGTATATGGCTACACCTTC. It encodes CASSYRDRVYGYTF.

This chain joins TRBV6-5 and TRBJ2-2, with D possibly being TRBD2 (7 bases). Per the germline V gene, CDR1 is MNHEY and CDR2 is SVGAGI. This CDR3 contains 15 residues. The V and J ends lost 7 bases and 6 bases respectively, with 18 bases between them. The CDR3 bases are TGTGCCAGCATCCGAAGGGGGGGGATTTCCGGGGAGCTGTTTTTT. Encoded protein: CASIRRGGISGELFF.

V and J are TRBV7-2 and TRBJ2-6; no reliable D call. There are 14 residues in the CDR3. V dropped 6 bases and J dropped 0 bases, with 6 bases sitting between them. Germline V lookup: CDR1 SGHTA, CDR2 FQGNSA. DNA of the CDR3: TGTGCCAGCAGGGAGAACTCTGGGGCCAACGTCCTGACTTTC. Encoded protein: CASRENSGANVLTF.

This chain uses TRBV6-5 with TRBJ2-7, with D perhaps matching TRBD1 (5 bases). CDR1 and CDR2 from the germline V gene are MNHEY and SVGAGI. The germline V and J ends were trimmed by 5 bases and 0 bases, with 8 bases remaining between them. The CDR3 extends over 13 amino acids. This chain's CDR3 is CASSRQYSYEQYF. The CDR3 bases are TGTGCCAGCAGTCGACAGTACTCCTACGAGCAGTACTTC.

In DNA form, the CDR3 reads TGTGCCAGCAGCAAAGCGGGACTAGCGGCCTACAATGAGCAGTTCTTC. It translates to CASSKAGLAAYNEQFF. The V and J genes are TRBV21-1 and TRBJ2-1; the table's TRBD2 call for D was not verified on the DNA. TRBV21-1 is designated a pseudogene. CDR3 length: 16 amino acids.

The chain employs TRBV4-2 and TRBJ1-1, with 9 bases matching TRBD1. The germline gives CDR1 LGHNA, CDR2 YNFKEQ. V shed 0 bases, J shed 5 bases, and the junction held 7 bases outside the gene matches. The CDR3 extends over 16 amino acids. In DNA form, the CDR3 reads TGTGCCAGCAGCCAAGATTTGAGACAGGGGGGAACTGAAGCTTTCTTT. Translated, it gives CASSQDLRQGGTEAFF.

The V and J genes are TRBV19 and TRBJ2-1; 8 nucleotides match TRBD2. This CDR3 has 17 amino acids. Germline lookup yields CDR1 LNHDA and CDR2 SQIVND (reference sequence). J lost 3 bases, V lost 3 bases, and 10 bases had no gene match. This CDR3 reads CASSIRLAGPSYNEQFF. CDR3 nucleotide sequence: TGTGCCAGTAGTATTCGGTTAGCGGGGCCCAGCTACAATGAGCAGTTCTTC.

The chain joins TRBV3-1 (or the pseudogene TRBV3-2) to TRBJ2-7, with D possibly TRBD2 on 5 matching bases. The germline V gene has CDR1 LGHDT and CDR2 YNNKEL (reference sequence). V was clipped by 0 bases and J by 6 bases, with 12 bases between them. The CDR3 contains 14 residues. The CDR3 loop is CASSQDFSAGEQYF. The CDR3 nucleotides read TGTGCCAGCAGCCAAGACTTTTCGGCGGGCGAGCAGTACTTC.

This clone was observed a handful of times. The chain has TRBV4-3 and TRBJ2-1; 8 bases line up with TRBD1. V dropped 4 bases and J dropped 5; count of bases not matched to a gene: 19. This CDR3 has 19 residues. Germline values: CDR1 LGHNA, CDR2 YSLEER. CDR3 nucleotides: TGCGCCAGCAGCCGATTTCAGGGGGCGCTTAGAGGGGCACACAATGAGCAGTTCTTC. Protein sequence: CASSRFQGALRGAHNEQFF.

The chain joins TRBV29-1 to TRBJ1-1; the D gene is possibly TRBD1 (5 bases). Looked up from germline, CDR1 is SQVTM and CDR2 is ANQGSEA. The CDR3 has 15 amino acids. Trimming took 3 bases from V and 4 from J, leaving 18 bases between them. The CDR3 DNA reads as TGCAGCGTTGAGACACGGAGGGGCGTGAGCACTGAAGCTTTCTTT. It encodes CSVETRRGVSTEAFF.

The rearrangement uses TRBV7-9 and TRBJ2-2; weak D call: TRBD1 (5 bases). CDR1 is SEHNR, CDR2 FQNEAQ, per germline (reference sequence). The CDR3 loop spans 14 amino acids. V gave up 3 bases and J gave up 4 bases, with 9 bases separating them. This CDR3 is CASSFQGGTGELFF. CDR3 in DNA: TGTGCCAGCAGCTTCCAGGGCGGCACCGGGGAGCTGTTTTTT. Using reference TRBV7-9 and TRBJ2-2 for the parts outside the CDR3, the full variable domain is DTGVSQNPRHKITKRGQNVTFRCDPISEHNRLYWYRQTLGQGPEFLTYFQNEAQLEKSRLLSDRFSAERPKGSFSTLEIQRTEQGDSAMYLCASSFQGGTGELFFGEGSRLTVL.

V gene TRBV11-2 combines with J gene TRBJ2-7, with a weak D call TRBD1 (6 bases). The V gene lost 1 base and the J gene lost 5 bases, with 9 bases spanning the gap. The CDR3 runs to 13 residues. Germline V gene sequence: CDR1 SGHAT, CDR2 FQNNGV. CDR3 sequence reads: CASSLVQGDEQYF. CDR3 nucleotides: TGTGCCAGCAGCTTAGTACAGGGAGACGAGCAGTACTTC.

The chain recombines TRBV5-6 with TRBJ2-3; 11 bases line up with TRBD2. Germline V gene lookup returns CDR1 SGHDT and CDR2 YYEEEE. There are 15 residues in the CDR3. V trimming: 6 bases; J trimming: 0 bases; junction bases outside the gene matches: 3. For the CDR3, the DNA is TGTGCCAGCACCTTAGCGGGGGGGAGCACAGATACGCAGTATTTT. Protein: CASTLAGGSTDTQYF.

This clone was observed a few times. V gene TRBV20-1 combines with J gene TRBJ1-4, with a possible D match to TRBD1 (5 bases). The CDR3 runs to 13 residues. Germline assignment: CDR1 DFQATT and CDR2 SNEGSKA (reference sequence). The ends were cut back, 3 bases at V and 5 bases at J, with 10 bases in the middle. The CDR3 is CSASGAGNEKLFF. Here the CDR3 DNA reads TGCAGTGCTAGTGGAGCAGGGAATGAAAAACTGTTTTTT.

The genes are TRBV7-8 and TRBJ2-7; tentatively, D is TRBD2 (5 bases). There are 14 residues in the CDR3. V lost 4 bases and J lost 1, with 11 bases in between. CDR1 and CDR2 from the germline V gene are SGHVS and FQNEAQ. The CDR3 here is CASSSIRGSYEQYF. Here the CDR3 DNA reads TGTGCCAGCAGCTCAATCCGGGGTTCCTACGAGCAGTACTTC. The complete variable domain, with remaining parts taken from reference TRBV7-8 and TRBJ2-7, reads GAGVSQSPRYKVAKRGQDVALRCDPISGHVSLFWYQQALGQGPEFLTYFQNEAQLDKSGLPSDRFFAERPEGSVSTLKIQRTQQEDSAVYLCASSSIRGSYEQYFGPGTRLTVT.

This clone was recorded a few times. The rearrangement uses TRBV27 and TRBJ2-2; D unclear. The ends were cut back, 2 bases at V and 6 bases at J, with 7 bases in the middle. CDR1 MNHEY and CDR2 SMNVEV come from the germline V gene (reference sequence). The CDR3 sequence is 13 residues long. As DNA, the CDR3 is TGTGCCAGCAGTTTACAAGTAGCCGGGGAGCTGTTTTTT. Translated: CASSLQVAGELFF.

The chain has TRBV7-9 and TRBJ1-2; D not certain. There are 18 residues in the CDR3. Germline V gene data show CDR1 as SEHNR and CDR2 as FQNEAQ (reference sequence). Trimming removed 0 bases from V and 7 bases from J, with 24 bases in between. CDR3 DNA sequence: TGTGCCAGCAGCTTAGCACACCTCCGGACGGGTGTAGGAGGTGGCTACACCTTC. It specifies CASSLAHLRTGVGGGYTF.

The rearrangement links TRBV30 to TRBJ2-5; 10 positions agree with TRBD2. Trimming took 4 bases from V and 5 from J; bases not matched to a gene: 7. Germline values: CDR1 GTSNPN, CDR2 SVGIG (reference sequence). The CDR3 loop spans 14 amino acids. CDR3: CAWTSGSTFETQYF. The CDR3 DNA reads as TGTGCCTGGACTAGCGGGAGTACTTTCGAGACCCAGTACTTC.

The chain carries TRBV3-1 (or the pseudogene TRBV3-2) and TRBJ1-1, with no clear D. V was cut by 3 bases and J by 3 bases, with 11 bases left in between. Per germline, CDR1 LGHDT and CDR2 YNNKEL (reference sequence). This CDR3 is built from 14 residues. Here the CDR3 reads CASSQVMADTEAFF. CDR3 DNA sequence: TGTGCCAGCAGCCAGGTGATGGCAGACACTGAAGCTTTCTTT.

For the CDR3, the DNA is TGTGCCAGCAGCCTGACAGGGAGGCTCGATACGCAGTATTTT. Its protein product is CASSLTGRLDTQYF. The chain couples TRBV7-2 to TRBJ2-3, with D perhaps TRBD1 (7 bases). The ends were cut back, 5 bases at V and 6 bases at J, with 15 bases in the middle. The CDR3 has 14 amino acids. Germline V lookup: CDR1 SGHTA, CDR2 FQGNSA.

The J gene is TRBJ2-1, the V gene TRBV5-8, with TRBD2 matching 10 bases. The CDR3 sequence is 16 residues long. V shed 0 bases, J shed 7 bases, and the junction held 7 bases outside the gene matches. Germline values: CDR1 SGHTS, CDR2 YDEGEE. CDR3 in DNA: TGTGCCAGCAGCTTGGGCTTGCTAGCGGGGGAGAATGAGCAGTTCTTC. Residues: CASSLGLLAGENEQFF. The variable domain in full, completed from reference TRBV5-8 and TRBJ2-1, reads EAGVTQSPTHLIKTRGQQATLRCSPISGHTSVYWYQQALGLGLQFLLWYDEGEERNRGNFPPRFSGRQFPNYSSELNVNALELEDSALYLCASSLGLLAGENEQFFGPGTRLTVL.

The chain recombines TRBV5-8 with TRBJ2-3; the D gene is possibly TRBD1 (6 bases). The CDR3 covers 15 residues. Trimming shortened V by 4 bases and J by 2 bases, and 14 bases separated the two germline ends. CDR1 and CDR2 from the germline V gene are SGHTS and YDEGEE. CDR3 protein: CASSPQGLDTDTQYF. CDR3 DNA: TGTGCCAGCAGCCCCCAGGGGCTGGACACAGATACGCAGTATTTT.

The V gene is TRBV24-1, the J gene TRBJ2-3, with TRBD1 matching 11 bases. Trimming at V came to 9 bases and at J to 2 bases, leaving 3 bases not matched to a gene. The CDR3 extends over 14 amino acids. Germline V lookup: CDR1 KGHDR, CDR2 SFDVKD. CDR3 nucleotides: TGTGCCACCGAGGACAGGGGGCACACAGATACGCAGTATTTT. Protein sequence: CATEDRGHTDTQYF.

The chain recombines TRBV18 with TRBJ2-2, with a possible D match to TRBD1 (6 bases). The CDR3 loop spans 15 amino acids. Germline lookup yields CDR1 KGHSH and CDR2 LQKENI. Trimming left V 6 bases short and J 6 bases short, with 17 bases between. The CDR3 bases are TGTGCCAGCTCTCTCACGACAGGAAACGCCGGGGAGCTGTTTTTT. Translated, it gives CASSLTTGNAGELFF.